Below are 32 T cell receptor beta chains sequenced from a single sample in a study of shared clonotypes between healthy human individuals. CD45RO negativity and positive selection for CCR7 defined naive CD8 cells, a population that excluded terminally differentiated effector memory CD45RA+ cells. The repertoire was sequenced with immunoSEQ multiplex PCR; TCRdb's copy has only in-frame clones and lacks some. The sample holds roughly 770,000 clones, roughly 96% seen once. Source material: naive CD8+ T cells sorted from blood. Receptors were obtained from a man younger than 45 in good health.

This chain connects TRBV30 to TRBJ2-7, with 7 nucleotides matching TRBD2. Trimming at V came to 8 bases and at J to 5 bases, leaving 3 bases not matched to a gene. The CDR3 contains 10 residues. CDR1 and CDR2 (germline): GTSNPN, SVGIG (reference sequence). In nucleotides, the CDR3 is TGTGCCGGCGGGAGAAACGAGCAGTACTTC. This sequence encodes CAGGRNEQYF.

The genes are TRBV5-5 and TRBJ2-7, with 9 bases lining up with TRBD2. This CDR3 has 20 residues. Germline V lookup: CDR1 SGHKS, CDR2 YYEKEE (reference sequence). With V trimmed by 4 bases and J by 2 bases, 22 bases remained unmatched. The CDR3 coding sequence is TGTGCCAGCAGCCCGGACTTTGATATACTAGCGGGTCGTGTGACCTACGAGCAGTACTTC. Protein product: CASSPDFDILAGRVTYEQYF.

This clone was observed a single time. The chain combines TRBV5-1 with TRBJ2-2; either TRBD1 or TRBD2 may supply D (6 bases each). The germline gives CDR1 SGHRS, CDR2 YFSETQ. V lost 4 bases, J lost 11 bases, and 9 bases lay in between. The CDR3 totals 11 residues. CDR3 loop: CASSRGTELFF. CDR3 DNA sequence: TGCGCCAGCAGCAGGGGGACTGAGCTGTTTTTT.

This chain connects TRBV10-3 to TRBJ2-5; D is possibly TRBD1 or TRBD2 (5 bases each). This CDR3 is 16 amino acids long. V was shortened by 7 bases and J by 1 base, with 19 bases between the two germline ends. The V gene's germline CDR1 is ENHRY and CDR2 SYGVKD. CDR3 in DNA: TGTGCCATCAAACGAGAACCCCGGGACGGCCAAGAGACCCAGTACTTC. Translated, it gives CAIKREPRDGQETQYF.

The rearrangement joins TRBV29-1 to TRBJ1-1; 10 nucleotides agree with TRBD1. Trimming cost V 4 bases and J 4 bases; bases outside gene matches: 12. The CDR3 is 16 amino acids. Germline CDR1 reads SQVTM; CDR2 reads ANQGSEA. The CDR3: CSVGDRGRNSITEAFF. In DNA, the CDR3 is TGCAGCGTTGGTGACAGGGGGCGCAACTCGATCACTGAAGCTTTCTTT.

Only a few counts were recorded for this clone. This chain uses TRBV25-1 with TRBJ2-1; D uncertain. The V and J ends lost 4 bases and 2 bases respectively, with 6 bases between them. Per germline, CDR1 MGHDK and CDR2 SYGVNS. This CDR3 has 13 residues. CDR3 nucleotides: TGTGCCAGCAGTGCTGGGGCCTACAATGAGCAGTTCTTC. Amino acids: CASSAGAYNEQFF.

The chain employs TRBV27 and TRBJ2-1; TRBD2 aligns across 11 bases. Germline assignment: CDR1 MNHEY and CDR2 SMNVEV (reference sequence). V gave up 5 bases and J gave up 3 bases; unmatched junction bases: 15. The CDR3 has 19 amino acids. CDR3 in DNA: TGTGCCAGCAGTACGCAAGTGGGGACTAGCGGCCCTCACTACAATGAGCAGTTCTTC. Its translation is CASSTQVGTSGPHYNEQFF.

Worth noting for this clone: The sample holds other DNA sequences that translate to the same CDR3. The CDR3 DNA sequence: TGTGCCAGCAGTTACTCGGGGGGAAACACCGGGGAGCTGTTTTTT. Its translation is CASSYSGGNTGELFF. This rearrangement joins TRBV6-5 to TRBJ2-2; a possible D gene is TRBD2 (6 bases). This CDR3 region has 15 residues. CDR1 and CDR2 from the germline V gene are MNHEY and SVGAGI. The V and J ends lost 0 bases and 2 bases respectively, with 7 bases between them.

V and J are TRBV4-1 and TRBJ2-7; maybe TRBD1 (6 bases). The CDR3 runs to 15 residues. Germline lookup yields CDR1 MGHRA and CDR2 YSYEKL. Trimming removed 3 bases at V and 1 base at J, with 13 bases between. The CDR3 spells CASSQGVGASYEQYF. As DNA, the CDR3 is TGCGCCAGCAGCCAGGGGGTGGGGGCGTCCTACGAGCAGTACTTC.

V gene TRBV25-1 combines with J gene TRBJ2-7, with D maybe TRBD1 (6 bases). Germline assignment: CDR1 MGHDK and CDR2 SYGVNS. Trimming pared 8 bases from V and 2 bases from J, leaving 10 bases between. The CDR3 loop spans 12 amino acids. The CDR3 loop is CASLDRAYEQYF. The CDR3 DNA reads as TGTGCCAGCTTGGACAGAGCCTACGAGCAGTACTTC.

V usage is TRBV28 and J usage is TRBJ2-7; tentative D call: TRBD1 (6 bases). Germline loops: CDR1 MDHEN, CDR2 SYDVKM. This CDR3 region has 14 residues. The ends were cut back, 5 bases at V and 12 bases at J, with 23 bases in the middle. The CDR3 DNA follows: TGTGCCAGCAGTCCCTTGAGAACAGGGTCGGTTTTGTACTTC. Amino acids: CASSPLRTGSVLYF.

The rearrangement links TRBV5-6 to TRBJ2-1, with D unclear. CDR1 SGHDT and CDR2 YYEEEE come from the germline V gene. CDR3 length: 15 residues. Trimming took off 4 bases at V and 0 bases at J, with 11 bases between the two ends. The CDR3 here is CASSGSLSSYNEQFF. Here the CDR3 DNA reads TGTGCCAGCAGCGGATCCTTGAGCTCCTACAATGAGCAGTTCTTC.

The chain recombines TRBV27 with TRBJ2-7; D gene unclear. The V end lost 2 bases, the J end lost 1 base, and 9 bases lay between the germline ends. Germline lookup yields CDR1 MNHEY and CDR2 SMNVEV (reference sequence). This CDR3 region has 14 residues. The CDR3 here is CASSLSETSYEQYF. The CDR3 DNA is TGTGCCAGCAGTTTAAGCGAGACGTCCTACGAGCAGTACTTC.

CDR3 sequence reads: CASSFNFRDGYSSGRLWEQFF. The CDR3, as DNA: TGTGCCAGCAGTTTCAACTTCCGGGACGGATATTCTAGCGGGAGACTGTGGGAGCAGTTCTTC. This chain joins TRBV27 and TRBJ2-1, with TRBD2 matching over 10 bases. Germline values: CDR1 MNHEY, CDR2 SMNVEV (reference sequence). V shed 3 bases, J shed 10 bases, and the junction held 27 bases outside the gene matches. The CDR3 is made up of 21 amino acids.

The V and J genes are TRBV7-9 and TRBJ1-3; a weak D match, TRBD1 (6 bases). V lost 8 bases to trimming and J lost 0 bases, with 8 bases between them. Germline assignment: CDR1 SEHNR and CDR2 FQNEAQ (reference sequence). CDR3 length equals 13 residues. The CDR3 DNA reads TGTGCCAGCGGCAGGGGCTCTGGAAACACCATATATTTT. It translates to CASGRGSGNTIYF.

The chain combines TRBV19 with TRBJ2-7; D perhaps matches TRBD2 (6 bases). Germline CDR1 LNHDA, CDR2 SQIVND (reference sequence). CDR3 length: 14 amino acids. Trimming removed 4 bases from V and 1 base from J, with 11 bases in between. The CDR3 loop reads CASSTVAASYEQYF. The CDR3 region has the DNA TGTGCCAGTAGTACTGTAGCGGCTTCCTACGAGCAGTACTTC. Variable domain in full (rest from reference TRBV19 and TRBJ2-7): DGGITQSPKYLFRKEGQNVTLSCEQNLNHDAMYWYRQDPGQGLRLIYYSQIVNDFQKGDIAEGYSVSREKKESFPLTVTSAQKNPTAFYLCASSTVAASYEQYFGPGTRLTVT.

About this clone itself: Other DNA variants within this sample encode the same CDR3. CDR3 region: CASSYRGQNTEAFF. In DNA form, the CDR3 reads TGTGCCAGCAGTTACCGTGGACAGAACACTGAAGCTTTCTTT. The chain couples TRBV6-5 to TRBJ1-1; tentatively, D is TRBD1 (5 bases). Trimming stripped 2 bases from V and 1 base from J, with 8 bases between. CDR1 MNHEY and CDR2 SVGAGI come from the germline V gene. The CDR3 is 14 amino acids.

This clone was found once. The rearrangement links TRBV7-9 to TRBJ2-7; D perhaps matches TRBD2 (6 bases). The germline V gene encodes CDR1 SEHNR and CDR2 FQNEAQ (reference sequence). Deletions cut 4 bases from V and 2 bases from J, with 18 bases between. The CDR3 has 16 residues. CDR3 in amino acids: CASSSGGERPPYEQYF. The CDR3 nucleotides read TGTGCCAGCAGCTCAGGAGGGGAGCGCCCGCCCTACGAGCAGTACTTC.

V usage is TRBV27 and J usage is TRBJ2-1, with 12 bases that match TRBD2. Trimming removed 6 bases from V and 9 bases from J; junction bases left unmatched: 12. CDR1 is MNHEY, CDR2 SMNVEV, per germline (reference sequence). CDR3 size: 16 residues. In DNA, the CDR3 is TGTGCCAGCAGGAGTTTCCTAGCGGGAGGGCGGTTTGAGCAGTTCTTC. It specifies CASRSFLAGGRFEQFF.

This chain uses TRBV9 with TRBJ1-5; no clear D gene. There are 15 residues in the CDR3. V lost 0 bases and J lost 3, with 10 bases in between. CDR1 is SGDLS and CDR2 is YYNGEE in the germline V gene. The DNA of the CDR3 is TGTGCCAGCAGCGTAGATGGGCAGCACAATCAGCCCCAGCATTTT. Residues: CASSVDGQHNQPQHF.

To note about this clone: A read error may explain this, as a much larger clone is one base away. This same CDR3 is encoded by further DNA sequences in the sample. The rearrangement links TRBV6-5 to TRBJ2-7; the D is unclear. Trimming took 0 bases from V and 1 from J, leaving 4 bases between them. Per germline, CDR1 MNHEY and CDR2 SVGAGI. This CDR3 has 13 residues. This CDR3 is CASSYSNSYEQYF. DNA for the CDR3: TGTGCCAGCAGTTACTCGAATTCCTACGAGCAGTACTTC.

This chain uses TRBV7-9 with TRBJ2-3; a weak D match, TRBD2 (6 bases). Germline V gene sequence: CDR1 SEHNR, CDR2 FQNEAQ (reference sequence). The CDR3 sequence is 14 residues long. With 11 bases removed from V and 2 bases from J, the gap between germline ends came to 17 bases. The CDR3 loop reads CAGEGLAITDTQYF. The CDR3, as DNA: TGTGCCGGAGAGGGGCTAGCGATCACAGATACGCAGTATTTT.

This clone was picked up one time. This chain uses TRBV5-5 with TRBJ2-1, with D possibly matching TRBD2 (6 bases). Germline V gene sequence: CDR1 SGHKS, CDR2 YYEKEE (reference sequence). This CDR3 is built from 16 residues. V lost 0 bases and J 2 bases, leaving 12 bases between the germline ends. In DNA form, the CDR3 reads TGTGCCAGCAGCTTGGTGGTTAGCGGAGCCTACAATGAGCAGTTCTTC. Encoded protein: CASSLVVSGAYNEQFF. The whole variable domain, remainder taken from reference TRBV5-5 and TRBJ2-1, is DAGVTQSPTHLIKTRGQQVTLRCSPISGHKSVSWYQQVLGQGPQFIFQYYEKEERGRGNFPDRFSARQFPNYSSELNVNALLLGDSALYLCASSLVVSGAYNEQFFGPGTRLTVL.

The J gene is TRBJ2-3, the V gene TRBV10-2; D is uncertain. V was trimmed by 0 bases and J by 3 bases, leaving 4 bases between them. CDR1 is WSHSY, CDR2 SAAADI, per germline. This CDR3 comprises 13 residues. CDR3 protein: CASSESSTDTQYF. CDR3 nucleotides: TGCGCCAGCAGTGAGTCTAGTACAGATACGCAGTATTTT.

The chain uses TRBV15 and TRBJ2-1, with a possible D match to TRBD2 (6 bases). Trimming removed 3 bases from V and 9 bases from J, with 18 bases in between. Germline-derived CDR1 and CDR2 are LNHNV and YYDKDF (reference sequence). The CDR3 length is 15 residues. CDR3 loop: CATSSQGPGVGEQFF. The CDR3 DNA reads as TGTGCCACCAGCAGTCAGGGCCCGGGGGTTGGTGAGCAGTTCTTC. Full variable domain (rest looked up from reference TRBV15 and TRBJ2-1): DAMVIQNPRYQVTQFGKPVTLSCSQTLNHNVMYWYQQKSSQAPKLLFHYYDKDFNNEADTPDNFQSRRPNTSFCFLDIRSPGLGDTAMYLCATSSQGPGVGEQFFGPGTRLTVL.

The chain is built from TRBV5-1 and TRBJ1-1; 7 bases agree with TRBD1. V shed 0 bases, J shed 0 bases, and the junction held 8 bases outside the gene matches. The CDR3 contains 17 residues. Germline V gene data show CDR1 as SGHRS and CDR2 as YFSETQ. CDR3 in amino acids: CASSLGTGRAVNTEAFF. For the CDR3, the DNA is TGCGCCAGCAGCTTGGGGACAGGAAGGGCGGTGAACACTGAAGCTTTCTTT.

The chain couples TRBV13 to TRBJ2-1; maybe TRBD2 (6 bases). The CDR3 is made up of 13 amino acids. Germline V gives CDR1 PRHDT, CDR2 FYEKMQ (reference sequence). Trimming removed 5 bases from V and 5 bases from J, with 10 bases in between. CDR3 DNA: TGTGCCAGCAGCACGGGACTTGACAATGAGCAGTTCTTC. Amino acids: CASSTGLDNEQFF.

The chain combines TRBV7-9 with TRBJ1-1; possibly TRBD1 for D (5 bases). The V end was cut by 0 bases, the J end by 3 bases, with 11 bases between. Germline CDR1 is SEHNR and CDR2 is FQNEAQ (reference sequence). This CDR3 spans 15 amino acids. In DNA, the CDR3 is TGTGCCAGCAGCTTAGCGTTAGGGGAAGACACTGAAGCTTTCTTT. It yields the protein CASSLALGEDTEAFF.

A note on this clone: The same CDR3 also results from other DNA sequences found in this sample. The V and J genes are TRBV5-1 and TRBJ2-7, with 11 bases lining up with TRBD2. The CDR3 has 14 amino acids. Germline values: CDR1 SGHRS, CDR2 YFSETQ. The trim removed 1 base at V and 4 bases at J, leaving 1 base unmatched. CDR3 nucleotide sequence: TGCGCCAGCAGCTTGACTAGCGGGAGTTACGAGCAGTACTTC. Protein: CASSLTSGSYEQYF.

Here the CDR3 DNA reads TGTGCCAGCAGCCGGGACTCTGGCCGGGACAATGAGCAGTTCTTC. Translating gives CASSRDSGRDNEQFF. This rearrangement joins TRBV6-5 to TRBJ2-1, with D possibly matching TRBD2 (6 bases). Looked up from germline, CDR1 is MNHEY and CDR2 is SVGAGI. CDR3 length equals 15 residues. The V end was cut by 6 bases, the J end by 5 bases, with 17 bases between.

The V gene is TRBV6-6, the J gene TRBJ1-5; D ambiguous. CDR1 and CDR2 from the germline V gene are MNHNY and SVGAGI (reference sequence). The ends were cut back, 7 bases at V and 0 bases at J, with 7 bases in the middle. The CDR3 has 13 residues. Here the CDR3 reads CASTLISNQPQHF. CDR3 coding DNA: TGTGCCAGCACCTTAATTAGCAATCAGCCCCAGCATTTT.

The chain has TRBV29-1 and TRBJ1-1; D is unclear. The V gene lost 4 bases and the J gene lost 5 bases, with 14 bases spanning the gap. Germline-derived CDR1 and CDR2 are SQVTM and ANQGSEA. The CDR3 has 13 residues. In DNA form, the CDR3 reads TGCAGCGTTGTAGCGGGTGAGGGTACTGAAGCTTTCTTT. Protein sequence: CSVVAGEGTEAFF.